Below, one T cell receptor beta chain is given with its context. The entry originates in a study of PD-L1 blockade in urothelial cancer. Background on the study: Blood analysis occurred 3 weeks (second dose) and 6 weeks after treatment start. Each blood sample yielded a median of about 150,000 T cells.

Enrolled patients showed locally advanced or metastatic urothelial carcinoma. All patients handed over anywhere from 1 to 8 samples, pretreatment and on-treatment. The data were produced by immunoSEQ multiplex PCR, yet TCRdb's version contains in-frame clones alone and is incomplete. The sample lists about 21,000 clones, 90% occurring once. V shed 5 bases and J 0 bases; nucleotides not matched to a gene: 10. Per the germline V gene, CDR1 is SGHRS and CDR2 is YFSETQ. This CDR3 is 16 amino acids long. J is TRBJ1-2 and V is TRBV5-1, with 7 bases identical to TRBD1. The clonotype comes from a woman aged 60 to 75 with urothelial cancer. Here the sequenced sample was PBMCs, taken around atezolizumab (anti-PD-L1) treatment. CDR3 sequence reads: CASRPTGYRSNYGYTF. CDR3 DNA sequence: TGCGCCAGCAGGCCGACAGGGTATAGGTCTAACTATGGCTACACCTTC.